This T cell receptor (beta chain) was identified during a study of blood T cell repertoires in COVID-19. The V gene's germline CDR1 is DFQATT and CDR2 SNEGSKA (reference sequence). The CDR3 extends over 10 amino acids. The germline V and J ends were trimmed by 6 bases and 5 bases, with 8 bases remaining between them. Original methodology: By means of reference gene primer amplification, nucleated cell counts were estimated. TCRdb's copy holds only in-frame clones and misses some; the assay was immunoSEQ multiplex PCR. The V and J calls and clone size come from that table; D and trimming were worked out from the DNA. Among approximately 320,000 clones listed, about 87% were seen once.

What was sequenced was PBMCs or T cells enriched from blood (not recorded which). The V call is TRBV20-1, the J call TRBJ2-7, with D possibly matching TRBD2 (5 bases). The sequence was collected from a woman aged 18-29 years who had recovered from COVID-19. Here the CDR3 DNA reads TGCAGTGCATTCGGGGACGAGCAGTACTTC. Residues: CSAFGDEQYF.